One T cell receptor beta chain is described in this entry. This entry comes from a study of OX40 agonist ivuxolimab in advanced cancers. Across the whole study: The diagnoses of dose-escalation patients were hepatocellular carcinoma, melanoma, renal cell or head and neck cancer.

TCRdb keeps only in-frame clones here, not all; method: immunoSEQ multiplex PCR. The table shows roughly 77,000 clones, with roughly 89% occurring only once. CDR3 length: 13 amino acids. From germline, CDR1 is SGHNT and CDR2 YENEEA. V gave up 2 bases and J gave up 3 bases, with 8 bases separating them. This chain joins TRBV11-3 and TRBJ2-7; D possibly corresponds to TRBD2 (6 bases). The TCR was taken from an adult with an advanced solid tumor such as melanoma, head and neck, liver or kidney cancer. This sample comprised CD4+ or CD8+ T cells sorted from blood, obtained in a trial of the OX40 agonist ivuxolimab. For the CDR3, the DNA is TGTGCCAGCAGCTTATCGGAGGGCTACGAGCAGTACTTC. It specifies CASSLSEGYEQYF.